Sequencing of this T cell receptor beta chain was carried out in a study of blood T cell repertoires in COVID-19. The table came from immunoSEQ multiplex PCR; TCRdb's copy has only in-frame clones and leaves some out. The sample lists about 200,000 clones, around 82% seen once, with less than 7% in the top ten. CDR3 length: 13 amino acids. V lost 2 bases, J lost 9 bases, and 13 bases lay in between. This clone was observed a single time. The source of this sequence is an older woman with acute or convalescent COVID-19. Sequencing used peripheral blood. The chain carries TRBV12-3 or TRBV12-4 and TRBJ2-5; possible D gene TRBD2, 5 bases. The CDR3: CASSLIEGAAQYF. CDR3 bases: TGTGCCAGCAGTTTAATAGAGGGCGCGGCCCAGTACTTC.